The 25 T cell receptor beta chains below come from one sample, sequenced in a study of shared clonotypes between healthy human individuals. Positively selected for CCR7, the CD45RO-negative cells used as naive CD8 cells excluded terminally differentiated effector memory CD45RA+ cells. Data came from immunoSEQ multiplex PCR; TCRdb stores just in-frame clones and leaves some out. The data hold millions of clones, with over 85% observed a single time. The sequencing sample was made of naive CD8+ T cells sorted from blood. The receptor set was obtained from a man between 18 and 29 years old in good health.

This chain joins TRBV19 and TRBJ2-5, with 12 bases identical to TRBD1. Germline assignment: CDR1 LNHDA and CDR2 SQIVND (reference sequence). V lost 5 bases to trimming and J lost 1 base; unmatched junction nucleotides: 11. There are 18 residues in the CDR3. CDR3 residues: CASSSLPGTGGLQETQYF. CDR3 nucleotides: TGTGCCAGTAGTTCCCTTCCCGGGACAGGGGGCCTCCAAGAGACCCAGTACTTC.

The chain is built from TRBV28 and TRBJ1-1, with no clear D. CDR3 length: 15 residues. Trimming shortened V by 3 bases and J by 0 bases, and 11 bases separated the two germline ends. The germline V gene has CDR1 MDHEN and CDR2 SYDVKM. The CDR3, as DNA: TGTGCCAGCAGTTTCTGGGAGTTAATGAACACTGAAGCTTTCTTT. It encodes CASSFWELMNTEAFF.

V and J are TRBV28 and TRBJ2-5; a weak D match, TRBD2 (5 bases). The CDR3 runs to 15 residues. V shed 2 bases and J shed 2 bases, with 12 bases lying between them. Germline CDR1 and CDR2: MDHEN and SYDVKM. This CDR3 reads CASSLVASQQETQYF. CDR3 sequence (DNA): TGTGCCAGCAGTTTAGTGGCTAGCCAACAAGAGACCCAGTACTTC.

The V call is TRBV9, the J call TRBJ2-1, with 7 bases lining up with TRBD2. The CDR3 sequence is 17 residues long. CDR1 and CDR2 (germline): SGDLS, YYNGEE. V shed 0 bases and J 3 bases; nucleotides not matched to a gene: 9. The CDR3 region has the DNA TGTGCCAGCAGCGTAGAGATGGGAGGGCCCGACTACAATGAGCAGTTCTTC. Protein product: CASSVEMGGPDYNEQFF. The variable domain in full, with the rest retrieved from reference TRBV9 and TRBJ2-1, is DSGVTQTPKHLITATGQRVTLRCSPRSGDLSVYWYQQSLDQGLQFLIQYYNGEERAKGNILERFSAQQFPDLHSELNLSSLELGDSALYFCASSVEMGGPDYNEQFFGPGTRLTVL.

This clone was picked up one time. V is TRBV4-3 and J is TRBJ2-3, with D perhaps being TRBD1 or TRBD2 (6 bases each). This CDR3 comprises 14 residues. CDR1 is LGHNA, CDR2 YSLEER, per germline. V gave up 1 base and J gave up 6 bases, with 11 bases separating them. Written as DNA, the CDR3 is TGCGCCAGCAGCCAAGCGGGGGACATGGATACGCAGTATTTT. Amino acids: CASSQAGDMDTQYF.

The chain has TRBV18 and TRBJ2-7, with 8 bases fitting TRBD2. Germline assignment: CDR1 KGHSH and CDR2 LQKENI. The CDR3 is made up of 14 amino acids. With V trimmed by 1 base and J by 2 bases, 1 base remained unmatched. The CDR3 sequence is CASSPLAGTYEQYF. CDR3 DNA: TGTGCCAGCTCACCACTAGCGGGGACCTACGAGCAGTACTTC.

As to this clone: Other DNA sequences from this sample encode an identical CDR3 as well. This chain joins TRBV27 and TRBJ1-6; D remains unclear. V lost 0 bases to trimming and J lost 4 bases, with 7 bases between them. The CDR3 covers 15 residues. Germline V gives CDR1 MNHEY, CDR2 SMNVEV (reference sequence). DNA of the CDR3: TGTGCCAGCAGTTTATCAGGGAGTTATAATTCACCCCTCCACTTT. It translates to CASSLSGSYNSPLHF.

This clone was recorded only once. As DNA, the CDR3 is TGCGCCAGCAGCCAAGTCACTACAACTAATGAAAAACTGTTTTTT. Its translation is CASSQVTTTNEKLFF. The rearrangement joins TRBV4-3 to TRBJ1-4; no clear D gene. The length of the CDR3 is 15 residues. V dropped 1 base and J dropped 0 bases, with 6 bases sitting between them. In germline, CDR1 is LGHNA, CDR2 YSLEER.

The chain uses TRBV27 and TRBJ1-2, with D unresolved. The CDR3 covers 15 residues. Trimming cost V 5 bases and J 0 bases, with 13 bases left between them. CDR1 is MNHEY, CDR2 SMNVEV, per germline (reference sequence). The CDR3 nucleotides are TGTGCCAGCAGTCTTCGTCTCAGTTCTAACTATGGCTACACCTTC. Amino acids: CASSLRLSSNYGYTF.

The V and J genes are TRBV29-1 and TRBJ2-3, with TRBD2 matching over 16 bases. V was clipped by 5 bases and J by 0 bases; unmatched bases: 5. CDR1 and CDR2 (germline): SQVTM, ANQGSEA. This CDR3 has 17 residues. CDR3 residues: CSVWGLAGGPSTDTQYF. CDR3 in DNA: TGCAGCGTTTGGGGACTAGCGGGAGGGCCGAGCACAGATACGCAGTATTTT.

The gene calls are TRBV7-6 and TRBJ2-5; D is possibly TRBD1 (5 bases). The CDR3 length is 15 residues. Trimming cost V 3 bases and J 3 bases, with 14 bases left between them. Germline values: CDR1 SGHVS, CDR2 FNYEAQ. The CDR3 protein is CASSLEDTREETQYF. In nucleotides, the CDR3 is TGTGCCAGCAGCTTGGAAGATACCAGGGAAGAGACCCAGTACTTC.

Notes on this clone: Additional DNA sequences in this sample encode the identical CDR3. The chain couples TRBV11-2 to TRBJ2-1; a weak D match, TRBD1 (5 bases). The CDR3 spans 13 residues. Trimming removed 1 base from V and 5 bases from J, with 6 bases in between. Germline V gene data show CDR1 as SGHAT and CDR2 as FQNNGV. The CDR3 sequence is CASSLAGNNEQFF. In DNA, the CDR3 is TGTGCCAGCAGCTTAGCAGGGAACAATGAGCAGTTCTTC. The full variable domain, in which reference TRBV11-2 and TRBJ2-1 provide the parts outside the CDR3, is EAGVAQSPRYKIIEKRQSVAFWCNPISGHATLYWYQQILGQGPKLLIQFQNNGVVDDSQLPKDRFSAERLKGVDSTLKIQPAKLEDSAVYLCASSLAGNNEQFFGPGTRLTVL.

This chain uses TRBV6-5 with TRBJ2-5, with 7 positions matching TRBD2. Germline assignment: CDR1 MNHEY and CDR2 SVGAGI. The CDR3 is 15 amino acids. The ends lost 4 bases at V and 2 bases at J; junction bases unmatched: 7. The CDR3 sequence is CASSFLAEVQETQYF. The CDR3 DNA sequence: TGTGCCAGCAGTTTCCTAGCGGAAGTTCAAGAGACCCAGTACTTC.

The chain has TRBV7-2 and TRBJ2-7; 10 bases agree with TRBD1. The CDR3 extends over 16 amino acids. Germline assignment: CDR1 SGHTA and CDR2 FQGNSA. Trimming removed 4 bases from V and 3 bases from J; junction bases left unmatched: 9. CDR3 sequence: CASSSLYGTGDYEQYF. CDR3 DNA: TGTGCCAGCAGCTCGTTGTACGGGACAGGGGACTACGAGCAGTACTTC.

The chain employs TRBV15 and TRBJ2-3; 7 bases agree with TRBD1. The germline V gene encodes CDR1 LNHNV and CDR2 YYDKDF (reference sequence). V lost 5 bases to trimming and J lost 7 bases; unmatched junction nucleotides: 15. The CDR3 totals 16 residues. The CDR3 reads CATSRGVAGGDNTQYF. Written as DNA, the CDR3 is TGTGCCACCAGCCGAGGGGTGGCAGGGGGAGATAATACGCAGTATTTT.

DNA for the CDR3: TGCGCCAGCAGCCAAGGGCCCCCGGACAATGAGCAGTTCTTC. Its translation is CASSQGPPDNEQFF. The V call is TRBV4-3, the J call TRBJ2-1; no clear D. V was cut by 1 base and J by 5 bases, with 9 bases left in between. Germline V gene lookup returns CDR1 LGHNA and CDR2 YSLEER. The CDR3 runs 14 residues.

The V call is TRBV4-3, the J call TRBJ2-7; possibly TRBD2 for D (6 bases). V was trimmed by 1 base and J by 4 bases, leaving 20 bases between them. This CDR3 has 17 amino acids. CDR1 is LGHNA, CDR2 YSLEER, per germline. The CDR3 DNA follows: TGCGCCAGCAGCCAAGGAGAGGAGGGAACCTATTTTTACGAGCAGTACTTC. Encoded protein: CASSQGEEGTYFYEQYF.

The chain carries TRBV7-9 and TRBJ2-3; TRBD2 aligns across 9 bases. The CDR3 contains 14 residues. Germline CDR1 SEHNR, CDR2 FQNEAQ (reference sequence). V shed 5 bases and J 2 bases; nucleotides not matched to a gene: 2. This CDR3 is CASSASGITDTQYF. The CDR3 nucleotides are TGTGCCAGCAGCGCTAGCGGGATCACAGATACGCAGTATTTT.

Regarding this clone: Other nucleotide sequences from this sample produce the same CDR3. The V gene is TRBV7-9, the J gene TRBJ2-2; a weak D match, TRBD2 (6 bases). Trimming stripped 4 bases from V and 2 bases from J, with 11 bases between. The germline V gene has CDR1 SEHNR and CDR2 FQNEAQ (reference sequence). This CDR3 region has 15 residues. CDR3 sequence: CASSSGTSNTGELFF. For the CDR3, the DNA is TGTGCCAGCAGCTCCGGGACTTCCAACACCGGGGAGCTGTTTTTT. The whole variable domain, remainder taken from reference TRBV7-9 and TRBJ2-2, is DTGVSQNPRHKITKRGQNVTFRCDPISEHNRLYWYRQTLGQGPEFLTYFQNEAQLEKSRLLSDRFSAERPKGSFSTLEIQRTEQGDSAMYLCASSSGTSNTGELFFGEGSRLTVL.

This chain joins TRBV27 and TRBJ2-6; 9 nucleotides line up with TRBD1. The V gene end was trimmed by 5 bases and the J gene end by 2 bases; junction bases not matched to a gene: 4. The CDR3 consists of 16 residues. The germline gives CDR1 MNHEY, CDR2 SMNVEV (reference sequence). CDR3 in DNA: TGTGCCAGCAGTGCCACAGGGGGCGCTGGGGCCAACGTCCTGACTTTC. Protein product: CASSATGGAGANVLTF. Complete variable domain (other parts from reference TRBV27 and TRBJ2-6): EAQVTQNPRYLITVTGKKLTVTCSQNMNHEYMSWYRQDPGLGLRQIYYSMNVEVTDKGDVPEGYKVSRKEKRNFPLILESPSPNQTSLYFCASSATGGAGANVLTFGAGSRLTVL.

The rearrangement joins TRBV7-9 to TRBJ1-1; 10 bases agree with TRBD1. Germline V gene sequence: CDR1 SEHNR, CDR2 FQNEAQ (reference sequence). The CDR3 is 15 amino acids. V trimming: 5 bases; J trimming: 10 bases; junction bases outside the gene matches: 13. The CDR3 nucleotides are TGTGCCAGCAGCCCCCCGACCGGACAGGGGGATAGAGCTTTCTTT. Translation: CASSPPTGQGDRAFF.

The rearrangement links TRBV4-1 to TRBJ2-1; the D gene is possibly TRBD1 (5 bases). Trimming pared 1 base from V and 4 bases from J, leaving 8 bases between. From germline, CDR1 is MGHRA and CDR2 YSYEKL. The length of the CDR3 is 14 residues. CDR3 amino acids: CASSQGYRYNEQFF. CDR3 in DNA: TGCGCCAGCAGCCAAGGGTACAGGTACAATGAGCAGTTCTTC.

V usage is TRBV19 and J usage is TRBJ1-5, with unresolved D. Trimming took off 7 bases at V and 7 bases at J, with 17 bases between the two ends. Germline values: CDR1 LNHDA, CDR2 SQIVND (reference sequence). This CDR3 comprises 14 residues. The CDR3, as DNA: TGTGCCAGTACCCAAGGCCACGGCGGACAGCCCCAGCATTTT. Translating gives CASTQGHGGQPQHF.

The CDR3 sequence is CASSPPGIAGRETQYF. The CDR3 nucleotides read TGTGCCAGCAGTCCACCAGGGATAGCGGGGCGGGAGACCCAGTACTTC. The rearrangement joins TRBV5-4 to TRBJ2-5; 8 bases match TRBD2. Per the germline V gene, CDR1 is SGHNT and CDR2 is YYREEE (reference sequence). With 5 bases clipped from V and 5 bases from J, the junction kept 14 bases outside the gene matches. The CDR3 totals 16 residues.

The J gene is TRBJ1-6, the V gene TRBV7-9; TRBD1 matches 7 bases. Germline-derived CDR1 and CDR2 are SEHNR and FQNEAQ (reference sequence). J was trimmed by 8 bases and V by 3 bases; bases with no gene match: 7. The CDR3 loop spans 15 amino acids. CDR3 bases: TGTGCCAGCAGCTTGGAGACAGGGTCGGATTCACCCCTCCACTTT. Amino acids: CASSLETGSDSPLHF.